This is a list of T cell receptor beta chains from one sample in a study of OX40 agonist ivuxolimab in advanced cancers. Only in-frame clones appear in the TCRdb table, and some are missing; sequencing was by immunoSEQ multiplex PCR. Of about 62,000 clones listed, 85% are singletons. The sample was CD4+ or CD8+ T cells sorted from blood, taken in a trial of the OX40 agonist ivuxolimab. The source is an adult with an advanced solid tumor such as melanoma, head and neck, liver or kidney cancer. CDR3s include the opening cysteine and the closing phenylalanine or tryptophan. Fields, in order: D gene, clone size, V gene, J gene, CDR3 DNA, CDR3 protein. D genes are given only for firm matches. Some rows mark clone size as missing; the rest say once, few, many or name a class of expanded clone.

D gene: TRBD2
clone size: NA
V gene: TRBV19
J gene: TRBJ2-5
CDR3 DNA: TGTGCCAGTAGGGGAGGGTTCGCGGAGACCCAGTACTTC
CDR3 protein: CASRGGFAETQYF

D gene: NA
clone size: NA
V gene: TRBV13
J gene: TRBJ2-7
CDR3 DNA: TGTGCCAGCAGCCCTGGACAGTCCTACGAGCAGTACTTC
CDR3 protein: CASSPGQSYEQYF

D gene: TRBD1
clone size: NA
V gene: TRBV2
J gene: TRBJ2-1
CDR3 DNA: TGTGCCAGCAGGTTACAGGGGATAGAGGGCAATGAGCAGTTCTTC
CDR3 protein: CASRLQGIEGNEQFF

D gene: NA
clone size: NA
V gene: TRBV18
J gene: TRBJ2-5
CDR3 DNA: TGTGCCAGCTCACCGGGGCAGGGGTTGGAGACCCAGTACTTC
CDR3 protein: CASSPGQGLETQYF

D gene: NA
clone size: NA
V gene: TRBV9
J gene: TRBJ2-3
CDR3 DNA: TGTGCCAGCAGCGCCCGCGCGGACACAACCACAGATACGCAGTATTTT
CDR3 protein: CASSARADTTTDTQYF

D gene: TRBD1
clone size: NA
V gene: TRBV5-6
J gene: TRBJ1-1
CDR3 DNA: TGTGCCAGCAGTTCAAAGACAGGGCGGATGGGCACTGAAGCTTTCTTT
CDR3 protein: CASSSKTGRMGTEAFF

D gene: TRBD2
clone size: NA
V gene: TRBV9
J gene: TRBJ2-2
CDR3 DNA: TGTGCCAGCAGCGTCGCGGGTAGCGGGGGGAACACCGGGGAGCTGTTTTTT
CDR3 protein: CASSVAGSGGNTGELFF

D gene: NA
clone size: NA
V gene: TRBV5-6
J gene: TRBJ1-1
CDR3 DNA: TGTGCCAGCAGCTTCGTTCGGGTTTCTGAAGCTTTCTTT
CDR3 protein: CASSFVRVSEAFF

D gene: NA
clone size: once
V gene: TRBV18
J gene: TRBJ1-2
CDR3 DNA: TGTGCCAGCTCACCACGGGCGGGAGGAGGCTACACCTTC
CDR3 protein: CASSPRAGGGYTF

D gene: TRBD1
clone size: NA
V gene: TRBV18
J gene: TRBJ1-2
CDR3 DNA: TGTGCCAGCTCACCGGAGGACAGGGTGGGAGGCTACACCTTC
CDR3 protein: CASSPEDRVGGYTF

D gene: TRBD1
clone size: NA
V gene: TRBV6-1
J gene: TRBJ2-7
CDR3 DNA: TGTGCCAGCTCCCCAACAGGGGGCACGTACGAGCAGTACTTC
CDR3 protein: CASSPTGGTYEQYF

D gene: NA
clone size: few
V gene: TRBV19
J gene: TRBJ1-6
CDR3 DNA: TGTGCCAGTAGTGACATGGATTCACCCCTCCACTTT
CDR3 protein: CASSDMDSPLHF

D gene: TRBD2
clone size: NA
V gene: TRBV4-1
J gene: TRBJ2-1
CDR3 DNA: TGCGCCAGCAGCCAAGGGCTAGCGGGGGGAGGTGGGGATGAGCAGTTCTTC
CDR3 protein: CASSQGLAGGGGDEQFF

D gene: TRBD2
clone size: NA
V gene: TRBV14
J gene: TRBJ2-2
CDR3 DNA: TGTGCCAGCAGCCTCTTTGAGGGACTAAACACCGGGGAGCTGTTTTTT
CDR3 protein: CASSLFEGLNTGELFF

D gene: NA
clone size: NA
V gene: TRBV6-5
J gene: TRBJ2-7
CDR3 DNA: TGTGCCAGCAGTCCATGGGGGGGGGCGACCTACGAGCAGTACTTC
CDR3 protein: CASSPWGGATYEQYF

D gene: TRBD1
clone size: NA
V gene: TRBV11-2
J gene: TRBJ1-5
CDR3 DNA: TGTGCCAGCAGCTCACAGGGGAACAATCAGCCCCAGCATTTT
CDR3 protein: CASSSQGNNQPQHF

D gene: TRBD2
clone size: NA
V gene: TRBV27
J gene: TRBJ2-3
CDR3 DNA: TGTGCCAGCAGCCTTAGCCTCGGGGGGGGTACGCAGTATTTT
CDR3 protein: CASSLSLGGGTQYF

D gene: NA
clone size: NA
V gene: TRBV2
J gene: TRBJ2-3
CDR3 DNA: TGTGCCAGCAGTCAGCGGAGGAGCGACACAGATACGCAGTATTTT
CDR3 protein: CASSQRRSDTDTQYF

D gene: TRBD1
clone size: NA
V gene: TRBV7-3
J gene: TRBJ1-1
CDR3 DNA: TGTGCCAGCAGCTTACAGGGGGGAAGAGCTTTCTTT
CDR3 protein: CASSLQGGRAFF

D gene: NA
clone size: NA
V gene: TRBV14
J gene: TRBJ1-3
CDR3 DNA: TGTGCCAGCAGCCAAGATACCCTAGGGCGATGGGAAAACACCATATATTTT
CDR3 protein: CASSQDTLGRWENTIYF

D gene: NA
clone size: NA
V gene: TRBV6-5
J gene: TRBJ1-5
CDR3 DNA: TGTGCCAGCAGTTACCAGGGAGGGCAGCCCCAGCATTTT
CDR3 protein: CASSYQGGQPQHF

D gene: NA
clone size: NA
V gene: TRBV6-5
J gene: TRBJ2-5
CDR3 DNA: TGTGCCAGCAGTTACTCCCGAAGTCAAGAGACCCAGTACTTC
CDR3 protein: CASSYSRSQETQYF

D gene: NA
clone size: NA
V gene: TRBV28
J gene: TRBJ2-7
CDR3 DNA: TGTGCCAGCACGACCTCAGCCCTGACTTCCTACGAGCAGTACTTC
CDR3 protein: CASTTSALTSYEQYF